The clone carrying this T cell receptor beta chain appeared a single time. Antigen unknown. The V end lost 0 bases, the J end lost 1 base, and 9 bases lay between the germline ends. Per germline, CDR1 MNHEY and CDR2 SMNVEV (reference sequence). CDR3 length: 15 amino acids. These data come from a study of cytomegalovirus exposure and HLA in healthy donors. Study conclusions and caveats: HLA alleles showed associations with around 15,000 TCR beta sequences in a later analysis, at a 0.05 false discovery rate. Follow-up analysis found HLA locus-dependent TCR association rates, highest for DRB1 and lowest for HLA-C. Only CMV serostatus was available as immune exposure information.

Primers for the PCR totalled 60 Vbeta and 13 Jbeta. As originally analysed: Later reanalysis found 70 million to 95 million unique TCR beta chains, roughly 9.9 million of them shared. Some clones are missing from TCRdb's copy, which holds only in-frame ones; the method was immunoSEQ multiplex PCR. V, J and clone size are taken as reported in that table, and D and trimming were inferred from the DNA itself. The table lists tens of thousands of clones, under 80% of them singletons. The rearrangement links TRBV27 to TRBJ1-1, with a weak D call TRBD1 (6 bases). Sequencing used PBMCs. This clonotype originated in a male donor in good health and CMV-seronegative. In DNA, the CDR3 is TGTGCCAGCAGTTTATCAGCGGGGGCGAACACTGAAGCTTTCTTT. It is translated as CASSLSAGANTEAFF.